The rows below give T cell receptor beta chains drawn from one sample of a study of T-cell memory formation after mild COVID-19. MiXCR, applied by TCRdb to the 5' RACE reads, yields one record per CDR3 protein. The table shows about 340,000 distinct CDR3 sequences, with under 15% occurring only once. The sequenced sample consisted of PBMCs or a T cell subset sorted from them (not recorded which). Receptor source: a man between 18 and 35 years old who had mild COVID-19 (a few samples of this study predate the infection). Cell type and time point are not known. Each CDR3 is given with its conserved first and last residue. D genes are given only for firm matches. Size tells how often a clone was seen (once, few, many) or the class of an expanded clone, and some rows leave it out.

clone size	D gene	V gene	J gene	CDR3 DNA	CDR3 protein
many	NA	TRBV7-8	TRBJ1-4	TGTGCCAGCAGCGCACAGGGCTGGGGTGAAAAACTGTTTTTT	CASSAQGWGEKLFF
few	TRBD1	TRBV20-1	TRBJ1-2	TGCAGTGCTGAGGACAGGGGGCCTCAGTATGGCTACACCTTC	CSAEDRGPQYGYTF
few	NA	TRBV6-5	TRBJ2-3	TGTGCCAGCAGGAAAGGGACCCACACAGATACGCAGTATTTT	CASRKGTHTDTQYF
NA	TRBD1	TRBV27	TRBJ1-6	TGTGCCAGCAGGCAATTGAAGACAGGGGGCGGATCACCCCTCCACTTT	CASRQLKTGGGSPLHF
many	TRBD2	TRBV5-1	TRBJ2-2	TGCGCCAGCAGCCTGAGCGGGGGGGACACCGGGGAGCTGTTTTTT	CASSLSGGDTGELFF
few	TRBD2	TRBV4-3	TRBJ2-5	TGCGCCAGCAGCCCTGGGACTAGAGGAGAGACCCAGTACTTC	CASSPGTRGETQYF
NA	NA	TRBV20-1	TRBJ2-5	TGCAGTGCTAATGCGGAGACCCAGTACTTC	CSANAETQYF
NA	TRBD1	TRBV25-1	TRBJ2-5	TGTGCCAGCAGTACAACGACAGGGGAAAAAGAGACCCAGTACTTC	CASSTTTGEKETQYF
few	NA	TRBV29-1	TRBJ2-5	TGCAGCGTTGACCAGGGACAAGAGACCCAGTACTTC	CSVDQGQETQYF
NA	NA	TRBV7-2	TRBJ1-5	TGTGCCAGCAGCTCATCTAGCAATCAGCCCCAGCATTTT	CASSSSSNQPQHF
NA	NA	TRBV6-2/TRBV6-3	TRBJ2-5	TGTGCCAGCAGTTATCCTCGGGAGACCCAGTACTTC	CASSYPRETQYF
NA	NA	TRBV6-5	TRBJ1-2	TGTGCCAGCAGCACCTCGGGCTATGGCTACACCTTC	CASSTSGYGYTF
many	NA	TRBV6-5	TRBJ2-1	TGTGCCAGCAGTTACTCGGCGGGGCTGTACAATGAGCAGTTCTTC	CASSYSAGLYNEQFF
few	NA	TRBV6-5	TRBJ1-6	TGTGCCAGCACCCAAAGGGAGTTTAATTCACCCCTCCACTTT	CASTQREFNSPLHF